The clone carrying this T cell receptor (beta chain) was counted ten times or more. What it binds is not known. These data come from a study of T-cell reconstitution after alpha-beta-depleted transplantation in children. Points from the study as a whole: Newly generated T cells supplied most T-cell counts and diversity one year post-transplant. The origin of alpha-beta T cells about two months after transplant was reportedly several hundred expanded graft clones.

Unique molecular identifiers were used to barcode this TCRbeta library. TCRdb re-called the PCR reads with MiXCR, one entry per CDR3 protein. The table lists about 200,000 distinct CDR3 sequences, about 6.6% of them singletons. This sequence originates from a boy between 2 and 10 years old with acute lymphoblastic leukemia, due to receive a stem cell transplant. This material consisted of PBMCs, taken before TCRalphabeta/CD19-depleted stem cell transplant.

Written as DNA, the CDR3 is TGTGCCAGCAGCCCAGGGGGGGGGGCTTACAATGAGCAGTTCTTC. This codes for CASSPGGGAYNEQFF. This chain connects TRBV7-8 to TRBJ2-1, with D possibly being TRBD1 or TRBD2 (7 bases each). Germline V gives CDR1 SGHVS, CDR2 FQNEAQ. V was shortened by 5 bases and J by 4 bases, with 15 bases between the two germline ends. This CDR3 contains 15 residues.